The T cell receptor (beta chain) described here comes from a study of cytomegalovirus exposure and HLA in healthy donors. Donors were drawn from the approximately 130-subject validation cohort, separate from the approximately 700-subject first cohort. Remarks on this clone: As yet, its antigen is unknown.

Data came from immunoSEQ multiplex PCR; TCRdb stores just in-frame clones and leaves some out. Among approximately 120,000 clones listed, about nine tenths were seen once. Study observations and caveats: Researchers reported that a few CMV-associated chains were confirmed in vitro as CMV antigen-specific. The study recorded some 160 TCR beta chains that were cytomegalovirus-associated. The tendency of first-cohort TCR clusters to co-occur in the 130 or so validation repertoires was identified by a subsequent analysis.

The V end lost 3 bases, the J end lost 8 bases, and 10 bases lay between the germline ends. The CDR3 extends over 12 amino acids. CDR1 and CDR2 (germline): MDHEN, SYDVKM. Sequencing was carried out using PBMCs. The rearrangement uses TRBV28 and TRBJ1-2; TRBD1 might be the D (6 bases). This TCR was sampled from a woman aged 18-29 years in good health and CMV-seronegative. The CDR3 protein is CASSLGQGGYTF. CDR3 DNA: TGTGCCAGCAGTTTGGGACAAGGCGGCTACACCTTC.